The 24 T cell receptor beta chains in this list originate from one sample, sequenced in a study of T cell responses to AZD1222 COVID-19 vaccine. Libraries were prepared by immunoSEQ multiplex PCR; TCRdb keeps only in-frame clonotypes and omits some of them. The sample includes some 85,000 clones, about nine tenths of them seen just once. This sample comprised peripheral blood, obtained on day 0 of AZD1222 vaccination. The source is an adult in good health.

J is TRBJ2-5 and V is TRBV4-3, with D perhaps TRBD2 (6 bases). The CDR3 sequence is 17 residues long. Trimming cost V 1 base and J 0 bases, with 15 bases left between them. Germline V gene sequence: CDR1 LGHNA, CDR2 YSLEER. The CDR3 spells CASSQVGGGEYQETQYF. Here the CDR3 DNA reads TGCGCCAGCAGCCAAGTAGGCGGCGGGGAGTACCAAGAGACCCAGTACTTC.

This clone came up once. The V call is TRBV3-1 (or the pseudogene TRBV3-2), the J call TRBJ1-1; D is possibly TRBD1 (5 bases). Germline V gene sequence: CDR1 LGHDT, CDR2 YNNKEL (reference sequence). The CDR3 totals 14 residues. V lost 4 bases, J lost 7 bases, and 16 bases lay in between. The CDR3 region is CASSPRDPILEAFF. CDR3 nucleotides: TGTGCCAGCAGCCCTAGGGACCCGATACTTGAAGCTTTCTTT.

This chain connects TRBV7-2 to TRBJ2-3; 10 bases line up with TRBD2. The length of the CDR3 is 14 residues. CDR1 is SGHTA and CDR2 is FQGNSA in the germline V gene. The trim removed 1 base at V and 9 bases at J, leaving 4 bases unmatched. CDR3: CASSLGLAGETQYF. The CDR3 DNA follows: TGTGCCAGCAGCTTAGGCCTAGCGGGGGAAACGCAGTATTTT.

The CDR3 spells CASSLPDGTDTQYF. CDR3 in DNA: TGTGCCAGCAGTTTACCGGACGGTACAGATACGCAGTATTTT. The V gene is TRBV28, the J gene TRBJ2-3; no definite D call. The V and J ends lost 2 bases and 3 bases respectively, with 9 bases between them. From germline, CDR1 is MDHEN and CDR2 SYDVKM. This CDR3 spans 14 amino acids.

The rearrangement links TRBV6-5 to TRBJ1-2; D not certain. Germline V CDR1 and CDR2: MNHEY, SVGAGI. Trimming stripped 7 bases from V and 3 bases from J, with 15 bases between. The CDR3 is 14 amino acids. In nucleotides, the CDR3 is TGTGCCAGCACCAACGGTGCGGTCGACTATGGCTACACCTTC. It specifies CASTNGAVDYGYTF.

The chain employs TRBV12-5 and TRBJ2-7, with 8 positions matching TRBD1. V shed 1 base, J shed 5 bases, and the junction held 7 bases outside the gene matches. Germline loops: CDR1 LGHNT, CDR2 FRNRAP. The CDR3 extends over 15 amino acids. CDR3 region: CASGLGSGGLDEQYF. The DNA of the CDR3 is TGTGCTAGTGGTTTGGGGTCAGGGGGCTTGGACGAGCAGTACTTC.

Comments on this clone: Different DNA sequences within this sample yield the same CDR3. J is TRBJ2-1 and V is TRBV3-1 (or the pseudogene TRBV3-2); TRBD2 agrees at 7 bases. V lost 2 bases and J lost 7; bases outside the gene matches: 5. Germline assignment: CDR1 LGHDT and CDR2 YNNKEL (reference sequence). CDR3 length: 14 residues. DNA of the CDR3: TGTGCCAGCAGCCAACGGGCGGGAGTGAATGAGCAGTTCTTC. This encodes CASSQRAGVNEQFF.

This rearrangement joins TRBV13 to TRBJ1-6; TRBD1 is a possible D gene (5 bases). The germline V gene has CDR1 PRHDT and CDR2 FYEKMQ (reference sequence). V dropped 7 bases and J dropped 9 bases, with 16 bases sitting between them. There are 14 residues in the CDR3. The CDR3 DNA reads TGTGCCAGCACCCTAGGGGCGGGTGTTTCACCCCTCCACTTT. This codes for CASTLGAGVSPLHF.

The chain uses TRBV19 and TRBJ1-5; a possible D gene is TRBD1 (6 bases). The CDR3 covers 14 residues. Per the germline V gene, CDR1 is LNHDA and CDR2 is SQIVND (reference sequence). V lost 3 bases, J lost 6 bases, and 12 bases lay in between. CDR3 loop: CASSIEGQGQPQHF. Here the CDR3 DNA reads TGTGCCAGTAGTATCGAGGGACAAGGTCAGCCCCAGCATTTT.

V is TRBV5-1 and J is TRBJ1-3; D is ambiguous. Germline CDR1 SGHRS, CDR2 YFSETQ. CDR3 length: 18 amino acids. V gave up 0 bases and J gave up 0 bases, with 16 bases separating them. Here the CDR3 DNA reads TGCGCCAGCAGCTTGGGGCCCCCCGGAGGGAGCTCTGGAAACACCATATATTTT. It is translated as CASSLGPPGGSSGNTIYF.

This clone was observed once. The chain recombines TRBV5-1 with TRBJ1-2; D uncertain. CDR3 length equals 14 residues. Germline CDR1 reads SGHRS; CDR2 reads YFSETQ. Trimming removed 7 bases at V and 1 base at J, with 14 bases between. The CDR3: CASPPTKDNYGYTF. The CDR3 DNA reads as TGCGCCAGCCCCCCGACGAAAGATAACTATGGCTACACCTTC. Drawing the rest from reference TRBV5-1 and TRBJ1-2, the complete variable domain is KAGVTQTPRYLIKTRGQQVTLSCSPISGHRSVSWYQQTPGQGLQFLFEYFSETQRNKGNFPGRFSGRQFSNSRSEMNVSTLELGDSALYLCASPPTKDNYGYTFGSGTRLTVV.

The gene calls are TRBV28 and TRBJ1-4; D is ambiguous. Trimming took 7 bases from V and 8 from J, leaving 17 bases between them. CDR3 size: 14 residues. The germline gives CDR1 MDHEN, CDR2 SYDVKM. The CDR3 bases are TGTGCCAGCATGCCTCCGGGAACTGGAGAAAAACTGTTTTTT. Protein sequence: CASMPPGTGEKLFF.

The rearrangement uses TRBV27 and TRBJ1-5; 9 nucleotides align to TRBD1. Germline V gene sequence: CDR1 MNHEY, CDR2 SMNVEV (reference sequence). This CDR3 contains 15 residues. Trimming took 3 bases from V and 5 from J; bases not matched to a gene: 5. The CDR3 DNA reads TGTGCCAGCAGTTTCACAGGGGGCGCCGATCAGCCCCAGCATTTT. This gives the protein CASSFTGGADQPQHF.

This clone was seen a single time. The chain's CDR3 is CASSAVAANQPQHF. CDR3 nucleotides: TGTGCCAGCAGTGCCGTTGCAGCCAATCAGCCCCAGCATTTT. This chain uses TRBV2 with TRBJ1-5; no reliable D call. V was clipped by 4 bases and J by 3 bases, with 10 bases between them. The CDR3 is 14 amino acids. In germline, CDR1 is SNHLY, CDR2 FYNNEI. Drawing the rest from reference TRBV2 and TRBJ1-5, the complete variable domain is EPEVTQTPSHQVTQMGQEVILRCVPISNHLYFYWYRQILGQKVEFLVSFYNNEISEKSEIFDDQFSVERPDGSNFTLKIRSTKLEDSAMYFCASSAVAANQPQHFGDGTRLSIL.

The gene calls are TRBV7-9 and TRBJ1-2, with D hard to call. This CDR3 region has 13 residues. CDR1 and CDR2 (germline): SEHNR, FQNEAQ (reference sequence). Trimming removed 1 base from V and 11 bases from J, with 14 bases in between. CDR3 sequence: CASSLESETSYTF. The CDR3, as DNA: TGTGCCAGCAGCTTAGAGTCAGAGACCTCTTACACCTTC.

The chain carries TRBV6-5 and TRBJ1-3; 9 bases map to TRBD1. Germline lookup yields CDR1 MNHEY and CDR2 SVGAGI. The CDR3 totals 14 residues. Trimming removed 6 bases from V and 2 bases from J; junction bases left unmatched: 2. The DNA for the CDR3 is TGTGCCAGCAGCGACAGGGGGGCTGGAAACACCATATATTTT. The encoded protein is CASSDRGAGNTIYF.

The CDR3 spells CASSQIQGVTNEKLFF. The CDR3 DNA sequence: TGCGCCAGCAGCCAAATCCAGGGAGTAACTAATGAAAAACTGTTTTTT. The chain joins TRBV4-3 to TRBJ1-4; possible D gene TRBD1, 5 bases. Looked up from germline, CDR1 is LGHNA and CDR2 is YSLEER. The CDR3 spans 16 residues. The V end lost 2 bases, the J end lost 1 base, and 11 bases lay between the germline ends.

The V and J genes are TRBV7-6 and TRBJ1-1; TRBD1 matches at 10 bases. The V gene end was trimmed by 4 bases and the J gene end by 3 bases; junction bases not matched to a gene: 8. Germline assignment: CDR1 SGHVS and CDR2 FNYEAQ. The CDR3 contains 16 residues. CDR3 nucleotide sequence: TGTGCCAGCAGCTCCTTTCCGGGACAGGGGCACACTGAAGCTTTCTTT. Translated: CASSSFPGQGHTEAFF.

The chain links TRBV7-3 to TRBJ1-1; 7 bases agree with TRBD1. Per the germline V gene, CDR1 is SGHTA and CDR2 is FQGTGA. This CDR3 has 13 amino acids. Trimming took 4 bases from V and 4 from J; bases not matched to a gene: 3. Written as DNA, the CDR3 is TGTGCCAGCAGCTCACCAGGGGGCACTGAAGCTTTCTTT. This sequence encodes CASSSPGGTEAFF.

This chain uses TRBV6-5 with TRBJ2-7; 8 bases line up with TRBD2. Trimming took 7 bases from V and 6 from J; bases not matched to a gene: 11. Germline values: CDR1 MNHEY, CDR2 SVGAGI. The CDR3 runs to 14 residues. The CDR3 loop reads CASTISGTSLEQYF. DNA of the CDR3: TGTGCCAGCACGATTAGCGGGACCAGTCTCGAGCAGTACTTC.

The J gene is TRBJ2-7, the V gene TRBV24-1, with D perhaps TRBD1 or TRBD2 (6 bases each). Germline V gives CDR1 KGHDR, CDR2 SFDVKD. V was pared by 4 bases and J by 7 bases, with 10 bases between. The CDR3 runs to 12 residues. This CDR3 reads CATSDTGREQYF. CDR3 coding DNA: TGTGCCACCAGTGACACAGGGAGGGAGCAGTACTTC.

The CDR3 coding sequence is TGTGCCAGCAGCCCGGGACATAAGAACACTGAAGCTTTCTTT. Protein sequence: CASSPGHKNTEAFF. The chain joins TRBV7-3 to TRBJ1-1; tentative D call: TRBD1 (6 bases). V was clipped by 5 bases and J by 1 base, with 11 bases between them. The CDR3 has 14 residues. Per germline, CDR1 SGHTA and CDR2 FQGTGA.

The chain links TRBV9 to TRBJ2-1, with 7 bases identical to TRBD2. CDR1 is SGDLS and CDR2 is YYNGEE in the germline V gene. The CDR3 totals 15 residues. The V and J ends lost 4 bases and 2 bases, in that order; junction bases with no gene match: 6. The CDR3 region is CASSLGGGTYNEQFF. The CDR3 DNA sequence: TGTGCCAGCAGCCTTGGCGGGGGAACCTACAATGAGCAGTTCTTC.

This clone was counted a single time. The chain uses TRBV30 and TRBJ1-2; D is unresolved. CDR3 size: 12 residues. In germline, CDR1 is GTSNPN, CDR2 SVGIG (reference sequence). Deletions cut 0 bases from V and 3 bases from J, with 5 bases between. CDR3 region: CAWSVNYYGYTF. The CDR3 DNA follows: TGTGCCTGGAGTGTTAACTACTATGGCTACACCTTC.